The source of this T cell receptor beta chain is a study of T cell responses to AZD1222 COVID-19 vaccine. The CDR3 totals 15 residues. Germline V gene data show CDR1 as MDHEN and CDR2 as SYDVKM. Trimming stripped 6 bases from V and 4 bases from J, with 18 bases between. For this clone: The antigen remains undetermined.

General study findings and limits: All repertoire sampling was performed exclusively after the peak T cell response. Vaccine-associated CD4 TCRs ranged over spike, dominating at 160-218 and 743-854. Unmutated variant regions are reportedly targeted by nearly half of spike-specific TCRs.

Sequencing was performed with immunoSEQ multiplex PCR; in TCRdb, only in-frame clones are kept and a portion is missing. The table shows roughly 130,000 clones, with just under 95% occurring only once. This TCR was sampled from an adult in good health. J is TRBJ1-1 and V is TRBV28, with D possibly TRBD1 on 5 matching bases. The sequencing here drew on peripheral blood, taken on day 0 of AZD1222 vaccination. DNA of the CDR3: TGTGCCAGCAGAATTTACGGGACCCAGGGCACTGAAGCTTTCTTT. Translated, it gives CASRIYGTQGTEAFF.